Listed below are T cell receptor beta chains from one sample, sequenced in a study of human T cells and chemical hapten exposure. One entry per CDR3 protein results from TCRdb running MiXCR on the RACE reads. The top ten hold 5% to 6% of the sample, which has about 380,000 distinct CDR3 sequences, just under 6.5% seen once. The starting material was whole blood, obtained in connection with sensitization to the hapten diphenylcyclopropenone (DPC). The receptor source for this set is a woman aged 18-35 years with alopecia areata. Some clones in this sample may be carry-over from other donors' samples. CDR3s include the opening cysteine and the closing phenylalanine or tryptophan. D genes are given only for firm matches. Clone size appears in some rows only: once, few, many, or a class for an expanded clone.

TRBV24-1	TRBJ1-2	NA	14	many	CATSDFGRNYGYTF	TGTGCCACCAGTGATTTTGGCAGAAACTATGGCTACACCTTC
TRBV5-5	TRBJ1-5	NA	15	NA	CASSLGYSRNQPQHF	TGTGCCAGCAGCTTAGGTTACAGCCGGAATCAGCCCCAGCATTTT
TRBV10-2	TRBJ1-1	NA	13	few	CASREIENTEAFF	TGCGCCAGCAGGGAGATCGAGAACACTGAAGCTTTCTTT
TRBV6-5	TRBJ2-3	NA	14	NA	CASSYGFLGDTQYF	TGTGCCAGCAGTTACGGATTCCTAGGAGATACGCAGTATTTT
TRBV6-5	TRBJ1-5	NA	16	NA	CASSYSVLYSNQPQHF	TGTGCCAGCAGTTACTCTGTGTTATATAGCAATCAGCCCCAGCATTTT
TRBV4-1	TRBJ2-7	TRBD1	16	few	CASSQGHGQGFYEQYF	TGCGCCAGCAGCCAAGGCCATGGACAGGGGTTCTACGAGCAGTACTTC
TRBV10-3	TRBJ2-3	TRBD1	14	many	CATRDSKSTDTQYF	TGTGCCACCCGGGACAGTAAAAGCACAGATACGCAGTATTTT
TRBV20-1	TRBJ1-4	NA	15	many	CSARDTALANEKLFF	TGCAGTGCTAGAGATACGGCTCTAGCTAATGAAAAACTGTTTTTT
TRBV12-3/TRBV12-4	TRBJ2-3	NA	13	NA	CARNSGETDTQYF	TGTGCCAGGAACTCGGGGGAAACAGATACGCAGTATTTT
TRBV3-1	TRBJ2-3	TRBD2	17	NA	CASSQAVTSLSTDTQYF	TGTGCCAGCAGCCAAGCAGTGACTAGCCTGAGCACAGATACGCAGTATTTT